This T cell receptor beta chain was captured in a study of blood T cells in healthy people across ages. A J-beta primer mix and a sample-barcoded 5' primer were used in a second PCR of about 7 to 12 cycles. Each CDR3 protein gets one entry after TCRdb re-called the 5' RACE reads with MiXCR. The table includes about 1.8 million distinct CDR3 sequences, just under 50% detected once. This clonotype was observed a handful of times. The germline gives CDR1 SQVTM, CDR2 ANQGSEA. This CDR3 comprises 14 residues. V was cut by 6 bases and J by 3 bases, with 18 bases left in between. The chain employs TRBV29-1 and TRBJ2-7, with D perhaps TRBD1 or TRBD2 (6 bases each). Sequenced sample: blood. This TCR was sampled from a woman in her thirties or forties in good health. The CDR3 DNA reads as TGCAGCGTCCTTCTTAGGGGGGCACACTACGAGCAGTACTTC. Translating gives CSVLLRGAHYEQYF.